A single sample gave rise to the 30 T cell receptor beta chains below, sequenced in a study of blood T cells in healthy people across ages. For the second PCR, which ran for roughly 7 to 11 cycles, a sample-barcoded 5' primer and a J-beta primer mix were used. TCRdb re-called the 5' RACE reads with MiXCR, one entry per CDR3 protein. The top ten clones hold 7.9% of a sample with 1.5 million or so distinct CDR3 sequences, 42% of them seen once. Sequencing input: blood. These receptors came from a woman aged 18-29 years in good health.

CDR3 nucleotide sequence: TGTGCCAGCAGCTGGGAGAACACTGAAGCTTTCTTT. This translates into CASSWENTEAFF. This chain joins TRBV7-9 and TRBJ1-1; D remains ambiguous. CDR3 length equals 12 residues. With 4 bases removed from V and 1 base from J, the gap between germline ends came to 4 bases. Germline V gene sequence: CDR1 SEHNR, CDR2 FQNEAQ (reference sequence).

CDR3 sequence reads: CASSLVQPDYNEQFF. The CDR3 DNA reads as TGCGCCAGCAGCTTGGTTCAGCCTGACTACAATGAGCAGTTCTTC. The gene calls are TRBV5-1 and TRBJ2-1; D not resolved. The CDR3 runs to 15 residues. Germline CDR1 and CDR2: SGHRS and YFSETQ. Trimming removed 0 bases from V and 3 bases from J, with 10 bases in between. Complete variable domain (other parts from reference TRBV5-1 and TRBJ2-1): KAGVTQTPRYLIKTRGQQVTLSCSPISGHRSVSWYQQTPGQGLQFLFEYFSETQRNKGNFPGRFSGRQFSNSRSEMNVSTLELGDSALYLCASSLVQPDYNEQFFGPGTRLTVL.

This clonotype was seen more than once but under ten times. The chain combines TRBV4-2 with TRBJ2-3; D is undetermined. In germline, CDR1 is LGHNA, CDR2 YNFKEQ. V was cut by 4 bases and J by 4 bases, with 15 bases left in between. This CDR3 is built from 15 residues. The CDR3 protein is CASSLAPARPDTQYF. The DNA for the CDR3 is TGTGCCAGCAGCCTGGCGCCTGCTCGGCCAGATACGCAGTATTTT.

The DNA for the CDR3 is TGTGCCAGCCCACTTACGGGGTACGAGCAGTACTTC. Protein product: CASPLTGYEQYF. This chain links TRBV18 with TRBJ2-7, with a possible D match to TRBD2 (5 bases). There are 12 residues in the CDR3. CDR1 KGHSH and CDR2 LQKENI come from the germline V gene. V was trimmed by 8 bases and J by 4 bases, leaving 12 bases between them.

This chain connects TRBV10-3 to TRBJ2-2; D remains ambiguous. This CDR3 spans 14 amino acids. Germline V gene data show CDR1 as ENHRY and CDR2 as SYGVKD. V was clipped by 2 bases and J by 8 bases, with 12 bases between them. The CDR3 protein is CAISERRTEGELFF. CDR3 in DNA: TGTGCCATCAGTGAGAGACGGACGGAAGGGGAGCTGTTTTTT.

CDR3 sequence reads: CASSLGSGGLAGAEDTQYF. CDR3 sequence (DNA): TGTGCCAGCAGCTTAGGATCGGGGGGGCTAGCGGGAGCTGAAGATACGCAGTATTTT. The chain links TRBV7-6 to TRBJ2-3, with 10 bases identical to TRBD2. Germline assignment: CDR1 SGHVS and CDR2 FNYEAQ. There are 19 residues in the CDR3. After removal of 1 base from V and 5 bases from J, the junction contained 15 bases not matched to a gene.

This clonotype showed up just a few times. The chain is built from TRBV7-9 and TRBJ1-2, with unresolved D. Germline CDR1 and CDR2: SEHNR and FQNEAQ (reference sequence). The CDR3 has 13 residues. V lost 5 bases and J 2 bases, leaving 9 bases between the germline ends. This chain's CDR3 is CASSHGRNYGYTF. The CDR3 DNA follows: TGTGCCAGCAGCCACGGCAGGAACTATGGCTACACCTTC.

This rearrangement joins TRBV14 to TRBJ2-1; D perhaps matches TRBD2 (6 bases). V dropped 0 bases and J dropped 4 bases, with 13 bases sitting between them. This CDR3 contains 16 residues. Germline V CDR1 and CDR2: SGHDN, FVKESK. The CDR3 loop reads CASSQDVLASYNEQFF. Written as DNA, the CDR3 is TGTGCCAGCAGCCAAGATGTTCTAGCGAGTTACAATGAGCAGTTCTTC.

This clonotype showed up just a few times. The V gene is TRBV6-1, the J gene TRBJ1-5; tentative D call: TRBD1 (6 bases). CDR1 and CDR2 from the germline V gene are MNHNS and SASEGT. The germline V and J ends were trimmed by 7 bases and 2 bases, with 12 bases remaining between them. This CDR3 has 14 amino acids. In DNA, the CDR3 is TGTGCCAGCATGAACAGGGTGGGCAATCAGCCCCAGCATTTT. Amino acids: CASMNRVGNQPQHF.

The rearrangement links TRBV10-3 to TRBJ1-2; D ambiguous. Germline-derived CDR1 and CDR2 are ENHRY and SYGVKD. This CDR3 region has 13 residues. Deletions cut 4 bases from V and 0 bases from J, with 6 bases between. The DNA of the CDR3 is TGTGCCATCAGTGCTGGGGCTAACTATGGCTACACCTTC. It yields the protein CAISAGANYGYTF.

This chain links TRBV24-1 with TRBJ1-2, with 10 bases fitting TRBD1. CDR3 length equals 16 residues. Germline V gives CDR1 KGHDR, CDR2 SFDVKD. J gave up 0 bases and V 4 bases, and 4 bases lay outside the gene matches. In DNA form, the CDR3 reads TGTGCCACCAGTGAAGCTGGGACAGGGGCTAACTATGGCTACACCTTC. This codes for CATSEAGTGANYGYTF.

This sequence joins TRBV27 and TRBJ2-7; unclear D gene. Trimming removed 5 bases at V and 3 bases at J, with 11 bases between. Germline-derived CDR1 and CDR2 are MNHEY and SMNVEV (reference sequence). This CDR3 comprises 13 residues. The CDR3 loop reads CASSVKSGYEQYF. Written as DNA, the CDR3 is TGTGCCAGCAGTGTAAAATCGGGCTACGAGCAGTACTTC.

The CDR3 loop is CASSGGQGEYGYTF. The CDR3 nucleotides read TGCGCCAGCAGCGGGGGACAGGGAGAGTATGGCTACACCTTC. The chain couples TRBV5-1 to TRBJ1-2; 9 bases are shared with TRBD1. The junction had 6 bases not matched to a gene; V was cut back by 4 bases and J by 5 bases. CDR1 is SGHRS and CDR2 is YFSETQ in the germline V gene. The CDR3 spans 14 residues.

CDR3 amino acids: CASSSPGTGGPDTQYF. DNA of the CDR3: TGCGCCAGCAGCTCCCCGGGGACAGGGGGCCCAGATACGCAGTATTTT. This chain connects TRBV5-1 to TRBJ2-3, with TRBD1 matching over 12 bases. The CDR3 length is 16 residues. Germline trimming cut 3 bases from V and 4 bases from J; bases unmatched to any gene: 6. In germline, CDR1 is SGHRS, CDR2 YFSETQ.

CDR3 DNA: TGTGCCATCAGTGCGGGACTAGCGGGAAACAACGAGCAGTACTTC. This sequence encodes CAISAGLAGNNEQYF. The chain has TRBV10-3 and TRBJ2-7; TRBD2 matches at 13 bases. From germline, CDR1 is ENHRY and CDR2 SYGVKD. The CDR3 runs to 15 residues. Unmatched junction bases numbered 5, after V lost 4 bases and J lost 5 bases.

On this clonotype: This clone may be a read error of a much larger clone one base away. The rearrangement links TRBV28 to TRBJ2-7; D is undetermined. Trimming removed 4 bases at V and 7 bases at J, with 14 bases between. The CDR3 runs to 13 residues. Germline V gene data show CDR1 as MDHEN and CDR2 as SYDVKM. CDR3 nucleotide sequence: TGTGCCAGCAGTTCGATAGGGTCCAATGAGCAGTACTTC. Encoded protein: CASSSIGSNEQYF.

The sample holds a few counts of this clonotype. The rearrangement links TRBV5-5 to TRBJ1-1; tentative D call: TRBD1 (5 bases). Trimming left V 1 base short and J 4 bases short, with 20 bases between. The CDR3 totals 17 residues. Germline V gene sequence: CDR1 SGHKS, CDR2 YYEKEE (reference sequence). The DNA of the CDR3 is TGTGCCAGCAGCTTGAGGCAGGGCGAAGAGGTAGGCACTGAAGCTTTCTTT. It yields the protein CASSLRQGEEVGTEAFF.

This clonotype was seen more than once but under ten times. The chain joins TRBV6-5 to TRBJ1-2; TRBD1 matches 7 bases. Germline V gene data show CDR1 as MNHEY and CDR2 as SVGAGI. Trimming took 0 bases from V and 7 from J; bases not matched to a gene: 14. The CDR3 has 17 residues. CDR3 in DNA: TGTGCCAGCAGTTACTCTAAACACAGGGGATGGGAAGGTGGCTACACCTTC. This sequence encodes CASSYSKHRGWEGGYTF.

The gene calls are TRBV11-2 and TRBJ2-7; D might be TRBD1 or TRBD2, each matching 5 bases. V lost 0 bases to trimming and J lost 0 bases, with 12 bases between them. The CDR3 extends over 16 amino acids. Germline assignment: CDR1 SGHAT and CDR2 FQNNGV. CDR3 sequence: CASSLDWGSNSYEQYF. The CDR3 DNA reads TGTGCCAGCAGCTTAGATTGGGGGTCCAACTCCTACGAGCAGTACTTC. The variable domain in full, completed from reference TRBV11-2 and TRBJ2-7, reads EAGVAQSPRYKIIEKRQSVAFWCNPISGHATLYWYQQILGQGPKLLIQFQNNGVVDDSQLPKDRFSAERLKGVDSTLKIQPAKLEDSAVYLCASSLDWGSNSYEQYFGPGTRLTVT.

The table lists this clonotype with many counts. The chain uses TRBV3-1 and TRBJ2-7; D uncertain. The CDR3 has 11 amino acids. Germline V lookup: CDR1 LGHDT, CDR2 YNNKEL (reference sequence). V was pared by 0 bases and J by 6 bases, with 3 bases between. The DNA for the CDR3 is TGTGCCAGCAGCCAAGAGGGCGAGCAGTACTTC. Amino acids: CASSQEGEQYF.

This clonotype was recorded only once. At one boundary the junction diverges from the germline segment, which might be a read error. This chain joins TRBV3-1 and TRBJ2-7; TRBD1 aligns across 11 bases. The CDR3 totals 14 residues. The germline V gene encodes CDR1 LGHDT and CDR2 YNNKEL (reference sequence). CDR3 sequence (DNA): TGTGCCAGCGGCCAACGGACAGGGGGCGGCGAGCAGTACTTC. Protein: CASGQRTGGGEQYF.

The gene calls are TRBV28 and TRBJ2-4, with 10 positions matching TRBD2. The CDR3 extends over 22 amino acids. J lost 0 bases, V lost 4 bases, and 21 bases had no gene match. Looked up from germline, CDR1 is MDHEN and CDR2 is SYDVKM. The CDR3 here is CASSSHSKTALTSGVAKNIQYF. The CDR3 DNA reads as TGTGCCAGCAGTTCGCACTCCAAGACCGCCCTCACTAGCGGGGTAGCCAAAAACATTCAGTACTTC.

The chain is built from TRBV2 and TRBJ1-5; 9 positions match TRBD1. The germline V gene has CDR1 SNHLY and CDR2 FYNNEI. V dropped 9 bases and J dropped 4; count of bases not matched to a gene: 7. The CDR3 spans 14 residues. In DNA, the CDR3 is TGTGCCAGTCAAGACAGGGGGGGAAATCAGCCCCAGCATTTT. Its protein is CASQDRGGNQPQHF.

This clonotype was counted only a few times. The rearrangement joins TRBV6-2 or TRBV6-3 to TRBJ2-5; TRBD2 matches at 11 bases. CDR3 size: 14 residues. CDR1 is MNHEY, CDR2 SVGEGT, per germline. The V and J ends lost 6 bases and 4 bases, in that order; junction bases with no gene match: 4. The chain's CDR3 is CASRSSGGPETQYF. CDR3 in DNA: TGTGCCAGCAGATCTAGCGGGGGGCCAGAGACCCAGTACTTC.

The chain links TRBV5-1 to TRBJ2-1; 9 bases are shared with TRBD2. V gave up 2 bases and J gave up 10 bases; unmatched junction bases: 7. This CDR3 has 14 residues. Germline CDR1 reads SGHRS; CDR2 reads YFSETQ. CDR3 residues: CASSFPSGNSEQFF. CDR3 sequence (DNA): TGCGCCAGCAGCTTCCCTAGCGGGAACAGCGAGCAGTTCTTC.

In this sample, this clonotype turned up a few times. CDR3: CSAREASQETQYF. CDR3 bases: TGCAGTGCTAGGGAAGCCTCCCAAGAGACCCAGTACTTC. The chain joins TRBV20-1 to TRBJ2-5; no definite D call. V was cut by 3 bases and J by 1 base, with 9 bases left in between. The CDR3 sequence is 13 residues long. CDR1 is DFQATT and CDR2 is SNEGSKA in the germline V gene (reference sequence).

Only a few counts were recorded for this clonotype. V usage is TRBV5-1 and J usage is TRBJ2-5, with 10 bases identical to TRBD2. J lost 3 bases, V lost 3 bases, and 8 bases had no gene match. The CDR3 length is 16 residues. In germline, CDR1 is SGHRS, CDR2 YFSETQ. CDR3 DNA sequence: TGCGCCAGCAGCTCAGGGACTAGCGTCGTAGAAGAGACCCAGTACTTC. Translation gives CASSSGTSVVEETQYF.

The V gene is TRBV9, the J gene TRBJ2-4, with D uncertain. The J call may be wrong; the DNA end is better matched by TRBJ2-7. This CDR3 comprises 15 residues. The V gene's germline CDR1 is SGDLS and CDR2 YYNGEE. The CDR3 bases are TGTGCCAGCAGCGCCGGGCTAGTGACGACCTACGAGCAGTACTTC. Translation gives CASSAGLVTTYEQYF.

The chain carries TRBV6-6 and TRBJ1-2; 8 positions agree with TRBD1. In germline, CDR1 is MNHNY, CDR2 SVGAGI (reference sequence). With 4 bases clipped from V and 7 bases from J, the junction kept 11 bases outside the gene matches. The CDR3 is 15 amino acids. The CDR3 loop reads CASSSTTAGGVGYTF. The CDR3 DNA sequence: TGTGCCAGCAGTTCGACCACGGCAGGGGGCGTTGGCTACACCTTC.

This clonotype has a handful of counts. The CDR3 DNA reads as TGTGCCAGCAGCCCGGACAGCAGTGCTAACTATGGCTACACCTTC. It translates to CASSPDSSANYGYTF. The chain joins TRBV7-2 to TRBJ1-2; D perhaps matches TRBD1 (6 bases). Germline CDR1 is SGHTA and CDR2 is FQGNSA. The CDR3 is 15 residues long. V lost 5 bases and J lost 0, with 13 bases in between.